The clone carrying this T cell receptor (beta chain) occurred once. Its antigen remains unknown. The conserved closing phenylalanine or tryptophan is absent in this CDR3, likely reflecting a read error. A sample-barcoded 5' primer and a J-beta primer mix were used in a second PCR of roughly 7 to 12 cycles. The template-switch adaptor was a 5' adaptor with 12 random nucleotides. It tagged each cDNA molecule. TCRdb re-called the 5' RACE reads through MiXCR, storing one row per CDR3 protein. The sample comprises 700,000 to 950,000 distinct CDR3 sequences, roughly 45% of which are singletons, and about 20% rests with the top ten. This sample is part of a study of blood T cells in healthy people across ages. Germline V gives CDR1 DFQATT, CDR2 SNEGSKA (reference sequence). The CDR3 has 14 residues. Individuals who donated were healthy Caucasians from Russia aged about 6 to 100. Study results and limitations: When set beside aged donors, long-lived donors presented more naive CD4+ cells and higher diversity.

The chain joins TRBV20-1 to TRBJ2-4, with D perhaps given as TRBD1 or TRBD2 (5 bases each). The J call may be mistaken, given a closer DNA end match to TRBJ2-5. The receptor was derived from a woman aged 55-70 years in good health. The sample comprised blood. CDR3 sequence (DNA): TGCAGTGCTCACGGGGCGCAGCGGCAGGAGACCCAGTACTTA. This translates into CSAHGAQRQETQYL.